This TCR beta chain was captured in a study of control samples from healthy donors and cancer patients. Trimming left V 4 bases short and J 2 bases short, with 7 bases between. Germline CDR1 reads SGHDT; CDR2 reads YYEEEE. This CDR3 spans 13 amino acids. TCRdb's copy holds only in-frame clones and misses some; the assay was immunoSEQ multiplex PCR. The sample holds some 130,000 clones, 80% to 95% seen once. Sequencing was performed on blood. This TCR derives from a man younger than 35 in good health. V is TRBV5-6 and J is TRBJ1-3, with D unresolved. CDR3 DNA: TGTGCCAGCAGCCTGCGACCTGGAAACACCATATATTTT. It specifies CASSLRPGNTIYF.